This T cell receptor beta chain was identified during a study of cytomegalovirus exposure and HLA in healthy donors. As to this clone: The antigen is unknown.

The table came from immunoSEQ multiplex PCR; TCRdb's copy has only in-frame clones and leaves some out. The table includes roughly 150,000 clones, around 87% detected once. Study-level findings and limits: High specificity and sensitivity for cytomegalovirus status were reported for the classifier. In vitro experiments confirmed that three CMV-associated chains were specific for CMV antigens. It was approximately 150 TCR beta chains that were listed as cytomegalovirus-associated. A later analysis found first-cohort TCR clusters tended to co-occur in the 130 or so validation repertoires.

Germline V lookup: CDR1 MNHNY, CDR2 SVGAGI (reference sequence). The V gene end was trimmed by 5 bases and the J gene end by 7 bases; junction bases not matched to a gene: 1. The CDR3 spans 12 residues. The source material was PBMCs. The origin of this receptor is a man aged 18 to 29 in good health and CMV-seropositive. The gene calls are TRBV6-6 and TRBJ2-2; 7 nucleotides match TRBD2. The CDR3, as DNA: TGTGCCAGCAGTCCGGGGGGCGGGGAGCTGTTTTTT. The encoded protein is CASSPGGGELFF.